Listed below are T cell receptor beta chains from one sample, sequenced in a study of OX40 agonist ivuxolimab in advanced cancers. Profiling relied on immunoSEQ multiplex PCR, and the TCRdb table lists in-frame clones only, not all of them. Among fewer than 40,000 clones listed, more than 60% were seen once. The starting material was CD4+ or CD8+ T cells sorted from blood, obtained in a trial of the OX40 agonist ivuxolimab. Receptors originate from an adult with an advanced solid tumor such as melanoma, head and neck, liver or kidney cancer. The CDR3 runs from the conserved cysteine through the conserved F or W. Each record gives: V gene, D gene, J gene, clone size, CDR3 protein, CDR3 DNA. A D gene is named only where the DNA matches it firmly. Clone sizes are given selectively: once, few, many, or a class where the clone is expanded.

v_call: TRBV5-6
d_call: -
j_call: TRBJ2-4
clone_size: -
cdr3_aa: CASSPWTTLAKNIQYF
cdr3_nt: TGTGCCAGCAGCCCTTGGACAACCCTAGCCAAAAACATTCAGTACTTC

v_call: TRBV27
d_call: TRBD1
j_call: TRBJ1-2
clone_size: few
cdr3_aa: CASSAQGGLIYGYTF
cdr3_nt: TGTGCCAGCAGTGCGCAGGGGGGTCTCATCTATGGCTACACCTTC

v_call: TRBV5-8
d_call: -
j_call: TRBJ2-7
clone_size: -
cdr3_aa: CASQGASKGAYEQYF
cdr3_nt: TGTGCCAGCCAAGGAGCTTCGAAGGGCGCCTACGAGCAGTACTTC

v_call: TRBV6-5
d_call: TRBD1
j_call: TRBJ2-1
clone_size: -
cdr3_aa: CASSKDRYNEQFF
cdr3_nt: TGTGCCAGCAGTAAGGACAGGTACAATGAGCAGTTCTTC

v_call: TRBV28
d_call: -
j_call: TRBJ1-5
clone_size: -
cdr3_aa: CASSLRQFPLGFNQPQHF
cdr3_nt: TGTGCCAGCAGCCTGCGACAGTTTCCATTAGGCTTCAATCAGCCCCAGCATTTT

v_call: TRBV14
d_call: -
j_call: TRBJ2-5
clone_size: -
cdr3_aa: CASSHPEGIKETQYF
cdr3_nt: TGTGCCAGCAGCCATCCTGAGGGGATTAAAGAGACCCAGTACTTC

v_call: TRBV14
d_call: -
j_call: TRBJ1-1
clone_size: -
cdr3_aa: CASSQDPGNTEAFF
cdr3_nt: TGTGCCAGCAGCCAAGACCCCGGGAACACTGAAGCTTTCTTT

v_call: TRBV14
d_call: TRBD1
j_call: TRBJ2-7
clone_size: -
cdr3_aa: CASSQPGRGRSDEQYF
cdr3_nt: TGTGCCAGCAGCCAGCCGGGCAGGGGGCGATCCGACGAGCAGTACTTC

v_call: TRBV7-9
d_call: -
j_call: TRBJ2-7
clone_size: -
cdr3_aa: CASSLDNSRYEQYF
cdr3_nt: TGTGCCAGCAGCTTGGACAACTCGAGGTACGAGCAGTACTTC

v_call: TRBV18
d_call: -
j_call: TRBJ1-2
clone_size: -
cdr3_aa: CASSPGLADYTF
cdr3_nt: TGTGCCAGCTCACCAGGTTTGGCGGACTACACCTTC

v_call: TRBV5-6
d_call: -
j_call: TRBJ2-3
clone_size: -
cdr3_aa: CASSPRGSHTDTQYF
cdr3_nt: TGTGCCAGCAGCCCCCGGGGCTCACACACAGATACGCAGTATTTT

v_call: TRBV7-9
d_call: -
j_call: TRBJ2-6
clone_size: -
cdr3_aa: CASSGSGANVLTF
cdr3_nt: TGTGCCAGCAGCGGATCTGGGGCCAACGTCCTGACTTTC

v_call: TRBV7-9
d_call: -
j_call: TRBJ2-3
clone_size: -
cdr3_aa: CASSLDSVARGTDTQYF
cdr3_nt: TGTGCCAGCAGCTTAGATTCAGTGGCTCGAGGCACAGATACGCAGTATTTT

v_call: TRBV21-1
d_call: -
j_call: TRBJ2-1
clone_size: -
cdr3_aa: CASSPADRAMAGNEQFF
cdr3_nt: TGTGCCAGCAGCCCCGCGGACAGGGCGATGGCGGGCAATGAGCAGTTCTTC

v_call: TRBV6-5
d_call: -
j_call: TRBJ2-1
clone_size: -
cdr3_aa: CASRPTGRIGNEQFF
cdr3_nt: TGTGCCAGCAGACCGACAGGGAGGATTGGCAATGAGCAGTTCTTC

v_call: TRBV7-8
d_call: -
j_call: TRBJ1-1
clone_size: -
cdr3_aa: CASSLAQSLNTEAFF
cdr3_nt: TGTGCCAGCAGCTTAGCGCAAAGCCTAAACACTGAAGCTTTCTTT

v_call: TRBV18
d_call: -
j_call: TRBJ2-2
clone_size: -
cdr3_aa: CASSPLGASTGELFF
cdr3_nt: TGTGCCAGCTCACCACTGGGGGCTAGTACCGGGGAGCTGTTTTTT

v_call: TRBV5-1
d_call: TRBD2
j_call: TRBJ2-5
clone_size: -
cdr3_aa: CASSYNPGTSGGQEYF
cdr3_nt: TGCGCCAGCAGCTACAACCCCGGGACTAGCGGGGGCCAAGAGTACTTC

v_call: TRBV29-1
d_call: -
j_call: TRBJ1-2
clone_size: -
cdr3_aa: CSVAAGLYGYTF
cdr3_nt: TGCAGCGTTGCAGCAGGTCTCTATGGCTACACCTTC

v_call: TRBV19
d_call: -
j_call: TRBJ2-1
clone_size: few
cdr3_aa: CAIRTGPYNEQFF
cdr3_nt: TGTGCCATCCGGACGGGGCCCTACAATGAGCAGTTCTTC

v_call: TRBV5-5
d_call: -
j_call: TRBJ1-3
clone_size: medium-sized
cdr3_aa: CASTYRESGNTIYF
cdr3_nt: TGTGCCAGCACATACAGGGAATCTGGAAACACCATATATTTT

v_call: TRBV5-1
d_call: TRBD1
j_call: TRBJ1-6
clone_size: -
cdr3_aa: CASSSGGTDRLGFNSPLHF
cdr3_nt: TGCGCCAGCAGCTCTGGGGGGACAGATAGGCTCGGATTTAACTCACCCCTCCACTTT

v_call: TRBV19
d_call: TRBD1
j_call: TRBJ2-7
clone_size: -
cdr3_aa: CASRDRASYEQYF
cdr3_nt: TGTGCCAGTAGAGACAGGGCTTCCTACGAGCAGTACTTC

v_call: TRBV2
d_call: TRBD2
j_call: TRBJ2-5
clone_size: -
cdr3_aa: CASSTGTSGVETQYF
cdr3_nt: TGTGCCAGCAGCACCGGGACTAGCGGAGTAGAGACCCAGTACTTC

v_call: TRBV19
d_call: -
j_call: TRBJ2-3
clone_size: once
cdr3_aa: CASSRDSSSTDTQYF
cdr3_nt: TGTGCCAGTAGTCGGGACTCATCTAGCACAGATACGCAGTATTTT

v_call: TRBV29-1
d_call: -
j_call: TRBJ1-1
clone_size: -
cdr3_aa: CSVAGAGNTEAFF
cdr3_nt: TGCAGCGTCGCTGGGGCAGGAAACACTGAAGCTTTCTTT

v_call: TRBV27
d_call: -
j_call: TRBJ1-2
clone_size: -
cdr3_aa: CASRPHLGRAENYGYTF
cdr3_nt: TGTGCCAGCAGACCCCACCTGGGACGGGCTGAAAACTATGGCTACACCTTC

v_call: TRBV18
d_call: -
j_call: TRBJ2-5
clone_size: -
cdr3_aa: CASSPGVRETQYF
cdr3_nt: TGTGCCAGCTCACCAGGGGTACGAGAGACCCAGTACTTC